These 27 T cell receptor beta chains share one sample of origin, sequenced in a study of glioma-infiltrating T cells after dendritic cell vaccination (dated by TCRdb to 2016 to 2018). The time point label for this specimen denotes: after dendritic cell vaccination, including at tumor progression/relapse. The library was produced with the immunoSEQ multiplex PCR assay. TCRdb re-hosts the immuneACCESS table, in-frame sequences only. Its copies lack some clones; in the studies checked, an unresolved V gene accounts for under half of them, and the cause for the rest is not known. This sample comprises 90,000 to 140,000 clones, around 91% of them detected only once. The top ten clones comprise roughly 3% of the sample. The starting material was blood, obtained after dendritic cell vaccination. These receptors were taken from a human donor with glioblastoma.

The chain joins TRBV19 to TRBJ2-7, with 12 bases that match TRBD2. V shed 0 bases, J shed 3 bases, and the junction held 0 bases outside the gene matches. Per germline, CDR1 LNHDA and CDR2 SQIVND (reference sequence). This CDR3 contains 15 residues. CDR3 sequence: CASSIEGLAGYEQYF. CDR3 nucleotides: TGTGCCAGTAGTATAGAGGGACTAGCGGGCTACGAGCAGTACTTC. Complete variable domain (other parts from reference TRBV19 and TRBJ2-7): DGGITQSPKYLFRKEGQNVTLSCEQNLNHDAMYWYRQDPGQGLRLIYYSQIVNDFQKGDIAEGYSVSREKKESFPLTVTSAQKNPTAFYLCASSIEGLAGYEQYFGPGTRLTVT.

The rearrangement links TRBV5-1 to TRBJ2-5; D uncertain. The germline V and J ends were trimmed by 3 bases and 1 base, with 7 bases remaining between them. The V gene's germline CDR1 is SGHRS and CDR2 YFSETQ. The CDR3 totals 13 residues. CDR3 residues: CASSSQIQETQYF. The CDR3 DNA is TGCGCCAGCAGCTCACAAATCCAAGAGACCCAGTACTTC.

About this clone: Mismatch with germline at one junction end may stem from a read error. The chain joins TRBV5-4 to TRBJ2-1; 7 positions match TRBD1. The CDR3 runs to 16 residues. In germline, CDR1 is SGHNT, CDR2 YYREEE (reference sequence). The CDR3 sequence: CASTLVRTGSYNEQFF. CDR3 DNA: TGTGCCAGCACCTTGGTTAGGACAGGATCGTACAATGAGCAGTTCTTC.

The chain couples TRBV7-2 to TRBJ1-6; TRBD1 matches 9 bases. CDR3 length equals 17 residues. Germline trimming cut 4 bases from V and 10 bases from J; bases unmatched to any gene: 14. CDR1 and CDR2 from the germline V gene are SGHTA and FQGNSA. The chain's CDR3 is CASSWGWGQGQESPLHF. CDR3 nucleotide sequence: TGTGCCAGCAGCTGGGGTTGGGGACAGGGACAAGAGTCACCCCTCCACTTT.

This clone is a singleton in its sample. The rearrangement joins TRBV5-6 to TRBJ2-7; 11 positions match TRBD2. Trimming cost V 4 bases and J 3 bases; bases outside gene matches: 6. This CDR3 has 15 residues. CDR1 and CDR2 from the germline V gene are SGHDT and YYEEEE. CDR3 residues: CASSPFGTSGYEQYF. The CDR3 nucleotides read TGTGCCAGCAGCCCTTTTGGGACTAGCGGCTACGAGCAGTACTTC.

V and J are TRBV7-3 and TRBJ2-1, with 9 bases identical to TRBD2. Germline CDR1 is SGHTA and CDR2 is FQGTGA. This CDR3 region has 17 residues. V trimming: 0 bases; J trimming: 7 bases; junction bases outside the gene matches: 10. The CDR3 DNA reads as TGTGCCAGCAGCTTAACCCCAGTGGCGGGAGGGGTAAATGAGCAGTTCTTC. It encodes CASSLTPVAGGVNEQFF.

CDR3 protein: CASSPTSGGSTDTQYF. As DNA, the CDR3 is TGTGCCAGCTCACCAACTAGCGGGGGATCCACAGATACGCAGTATTTT. The gene calls are TRBV18 and TRBJ2-3, with 11 nucleotides matching TRBD2. Trimming removed 2 bases from V and 2 bases from J; junction bases left unmatched: 3. The germline CDR1 and CDR2 sequences are KGHSH and LQKENI. CDR3 length equals 16 residues.

This clone came up once. V gene TRBV5-1 combines with J gene TRBJ2-3, with 10 positions matching TRBD1. The germline CDR1 and CDR2 sequences are SGHRS and YFSETQ. The CDR3 is made up of 17 amino acids. Germline trimming cut 5 bases from V and 1 base from J; bases unmatched to any gene: 10. The CDR3 region is CASSSTGGIQGTDTQYF. The CDR3 DNA reads as TGCGCCAGCAGTTCGACAGGGGGCATCCAGGGCACAGATACGCAGTATTTT.

The chain recombines TRBV7-9 with TRBJ2-1; 10 nucleotides match TRBD1. The germline V gene has CDR1 SEHNR and CDR2 FQNEAQ (reference sequence). This CDR3 region has 13 residues. Trimming at V came to 1 base and at J to 15 bases, leaving 6 bases not matched to a gene. The CDR3 DNA follows: TGTGCCAGCAGCTTAGGGACAGGGGGAAGCCTGTTCTTC. Amino acid sequence: CASSLGTGGSLFF. The full variable domain, rest sourced from reference TRBV7-9 and TRBJ2-1, is DTGVSQNPRHKITKRGQNVTFRCDPISEHNRLYWYRQTLGQGPEFLTYFQNEAQLEKSRLLSDRFSAERPKGSFSTLEIQRTEQGDSAMYLCASSLGTGGSLFFGPGTRLTVL.

The chain employs TRBV28 and TRBJ2-2; possibly TRBD1 for D (6 bases). Germline V CDR1 and CDR2: MDHEN, SYDVKM. The CDR3 contains 15 residues. Trimming removed 1 base from V and 4 bases from J, with 10 bases in between. CDR3: CASSLSGGGTGELFF. The CDR3 DNA reads as TGTGCCAGCAGTTTATCTGGGGGCGGCACCGGGGAGCTGTTTTTT.

The V and J genes are TRBV13 and TRBJ1-2; 9 positions match TRBD1. The CDR3 spans 15 residues. Trimming at V came to 3 bases and at J to 3 bases, leaving 5 bases not matched to a gene. Germline V gene sequence: CDR1 PRHDT, CDR2 FYEKMQ (reference sequence). CDR3 amino acids: CASSFTGQGYYGYTF. The CDR3 DNA reads TGTGCCAGCAGCTTTACGGGACAGGGATACTATGGCTACACCTTC.

This chain joins TRBV5-1 and TRBJ1-4; a weak D match, TRBD1 (6 bases). Germline V gives CDR1 SGHRS, CDR2 YFSETQ. The length of the CDR3 is 15 residues. The ends were cut back, 0 bases at V and 8 bases at J, with 14 bases in the middle. The CDR3 sequence is CASSLAVRGREKLFF. The CDR3 DNA reads as TGCGCCAGCAGCTTGGCCGTCAGGGGTCGGGAAAAACTGTTTTTT.

The chain uses TRBV5-6 and TRBJ1-2; TRBD1 matches 10 bases. Germline V gene data show CDR1 as SGHDT and CDR2 as YYEEEE. The CDR3 runs 14 residues. V shed 4 bases and J 7 bases; nucleotides not matched to a gene: 7. CDR3 coding DNA: TGTGCCAGCAGCAAGGACAGGGGGGAAGGTGGCTACACCTTC. This translates into CASSKDRGEGGYTF.

V is TRBV19 and J is TRBJ2-6; D is unclear. This CDR3 comprises 15 residues. The V gene's germline CDR1 is LNHDA and CDR2 SQIVND (reference sequence). V gave up 2 bases and J gave up 0 bases, with 5 bases separating them. The CDR3 DNA follows: TGTGCCAGTAGTATACCAAACTCTGGGGCCAACGTCCTGACTTTC. Protein sequence: CASSIPNSGANVLTF.

V gene TRBV2 combines with J gene TRBJ2-5, with no clear D. Germline CDR1 reads SNHLY; CDR2 reads FYNNEI. V lost 1 base to trimming and J lost 1 base, with 13 bases between them. The length of the CDR3 is 16 residues. The CDR3 loop reads CASSEGTESSQETQYF. The DNA of the CDR3 is TGTGCCAGCAGTGAAGGTACAGAATCTTCCCAAGAGACCCAGTACTTC.

This clone appeared a few times. This rearrangement joins TRBV10-2 to TRBJ1-3; the D gene is possibly TRBD1 (6 bases). CDR3 size: 15 residues. The V end lost 0 bases, the J end lost 2 bases, and 8 bases lay between the germline ends. CDR1 is WSHSY, CDR2 SAAADI, per germline. CDR3 DNA sequence: TGCGCCAGCAGTGAGTCGAGGACAGCTGGAAACACCATATATTTT. Amino acids: CASSESRTAGNTIYF.

In this sample, this clone turned up a few times. The chain links TRBV11-2 to TRBJ2-2, with 13 nucleotides matching TRBD2. Trimming cost V 1 base and J 7 bases; bases outside gene matches: 6. Per germline, CDR1 SGHAT and CDR2 FQNNGV. This CDR3 is built from 17 residues. CDR3: CASSLVRTSGRYGELFF. The CDR3 DNA sequence: TGTGCCAGCAGCTTAGTAAGGACTAGCGGGAGATACGGGGAGCTGTTTTTT.

This chain links TRBV10-2 with TRBJ2-3; 10 nucleotides line up with TRBD2. CDR1 is WSHSY and CDR2 is SAAADI in the germline V gene. The CDR3 spans 14 residues. Unmatched junction bases numbered 4, after V lost 6 bases and J lost 4 bases. The CDR3: CASRDSGGSDTQYF. The CDR3 region has the DNA TGCGCCAGCAGGGATAGCGGGGGGTCAGATACGCAGTATTTT.

The chain employs TRBV10-1 and TRBJ1-3; tentatively, D is TRBD1 (5 bases). CDR3 length: 15 residues. The germline gives CDR1 WNHNN, CDR2 SYGVQD (reference sequence). The germline V and J ends were trimmed by 7 bases and 1 base, with 14 bases remaining between them. The DNA for the CDR3 is TGCGCCAGCATAACAGGAAGTGAGTCTGGAAACACCATATATTTT. Translated, it gives CASITGSESGNTIYF.

The gene calls are TRBV2 and TRBJ2-5; 8 bases map to TRBD2. Germline V gene lookup returns CDR1 SNHLY and CDR2 FYNNEI. This CDR3 spans 15 amino acids. J lost 7 bases, V lost 7 bases, and 14 bases had no gene match. CDR3 nucleotide sequence: TGTGCCAGCACCCTAATAGCGGGGCGAAGGGGGACCCAGTACTTC. Its protein product is CASTLIAGRRGTQYF.

The rearrangement joins TRBV2 to TRBJ2-6; 8 bases line up with TRBD1. Trimming at V came to 2 bases and at J to 4 bases, leaving 10 bases not matched to a gene. The CDR3 spans 18 residues. The germline CDR1 and CDR2 sequences are SNHLY and FYNNEI. The CDR3 nucleotides read TGTGCCAGCAGTGAATTGGCCAGGGGGCTATCCGGGGCCAACGTCCTGACTTTC. Its protein is CASSELARGLSGANVLTF.

The V gene is TRBV5-1, the J gene TRBJ2-7; perhaps TRBD2 as D (5 bases). V lost 2 bases and J lost 0, with 12 bases in between. The CDR3 is 15 amino acids. The germline gives CDR1 SGHRS, CDR2 YFSETQ. CDR3 nucleotide sequence: TGCGCCAGCAGCTTTACGGGAACAGACTCCTACGAGCAGTACTTC. Translation: CASSFTGTDSYEQYF.

This sequence joins TRBV30 and TRBJ1-4, with a tentative D call TRBD1 (5 bases). Trimming pared 0 bases from V and 3 bases from J, leaving 11 bases between. This CDR3 has 15 residues. Germline values: CDR1 GTSNPN, CDR2 SVGIG (reference sequence). CDR3 DNA sequence: TGTGCCTGGAGTGTATTGGGGCATTCTAATGAAAAACTGTTTTTT. It is translated as CAWSVLGHSNEKLFF.

This chain connects TRBV10-3 to TRBJ1-3; maybe TRBD1 (5 bases). V gave up 6 bases and J gave up 0 bases, with 18 bases separating them. Germline lookup yields CDR1 ENHRY and CDR2 SYGVKD. This CDR3 contains 17 residues. DNA for the CDR3: TGTGCCATCAGGGGGATAGCGGGGCAGAGCTCTGGAAACACCATATATTTT. Translated, it gives CAIRGIAGQSSGNTIYF.

This clone came up once. The CDR3 reads CASSPPANNYEQYF. The CDR3 DNA reads as TGTGCCAGCTCACCACCTGCAAACAACTACGAGCAGTACTTC. The V call is TRBV18, the J call TRBJ2-7; D gene uncertain. The CDR3 is 14 amino acids. In germline, CDR1 is KGHSH, CDR2 LQKENI. V dropped 0 bases and J dropped 3 bases, with 9 bases sitting between them.

V is TRBV19 and J is TRBJ1-5; D not resolved. The CDR3 sequence is 13 residues long. The V gene's germline CDR1 is LNHDA and CDR2 SQIVND (reference sequence). V lost 6 bases and J lost 0, with 6 bases in between. CDR3 in amino acids: CASSLNSNQPQHF. The CDR3 DNA reads as TGTGCCAGTAGCTTAAATAGCAATCAGCCCCAGCATTTT. The full variable domain, in which reference TRBV19 and TRBJ1-5 provide the parts outside the CDR3, is DGGITQSPKYLFRKEGQNVTLSCEQNLNHDAMYWYRQDPGQGLRLIYYSQIVNDFQKGDIAEGYSVSREKKESFPLTVTSAQKNPTAFYLCASSLNSNQPQHFGDGTRLSIL.

The chain uses TRBV5-1 and TRBJ1-2; TRBD1 matches 9 bases. This CDR3 is 16 amino acids long. With V trimmed by 0 bases and J by 5 bases, 8 bases remained unmatched. In germline, CDR1 is SGHRS, CDR2 YFSETQ. CDR3 coding DNA: TGCGCCAGCAGCTTGGTGGGGACAGGGCTGGGTTATGGCTACACCTTC. It translates to CASSLVGTGLGYGYTF.